This T cell receptor (beta chain) was captured by sequencing in a study of early T cells in non-severe SARS-CoV-2 infection. Study-level results: The matching step, a VDJdb search, favored anti-spike CD8 responses and missed private and CD4 specificities.

About this clonotype itself: What it binds is not known.

MiXCR was run by TCRdb on the 5' RACE reads, yielding one entry per CDR3 protein. The sample has 64,000 or so distinct CDR3 sequences, roughly 12% seen once. Germline-derived CDR1 and CDR2 are SGHTA and FQGNSA. V lost 11 bases and J 4 bases, leaving 17 bases between the germline ends. The CDR3 sequence is 13 residues long. The sample was whole blood, taken at baseline. The TCR comes from an adult who was a healthcare worker with PCR-confirmed SARS-CoV-2 infection or an uninfected control (not recorded which). This rearrangement joins TRBV7-2 to TRBJ2-5; no firm D call. The CDR3 reads CACAGELLETQYF. The CDR3 DNA reads TGTGCCTGCGCTGGTGAACTATTAGAGACCCAGTACTTC.